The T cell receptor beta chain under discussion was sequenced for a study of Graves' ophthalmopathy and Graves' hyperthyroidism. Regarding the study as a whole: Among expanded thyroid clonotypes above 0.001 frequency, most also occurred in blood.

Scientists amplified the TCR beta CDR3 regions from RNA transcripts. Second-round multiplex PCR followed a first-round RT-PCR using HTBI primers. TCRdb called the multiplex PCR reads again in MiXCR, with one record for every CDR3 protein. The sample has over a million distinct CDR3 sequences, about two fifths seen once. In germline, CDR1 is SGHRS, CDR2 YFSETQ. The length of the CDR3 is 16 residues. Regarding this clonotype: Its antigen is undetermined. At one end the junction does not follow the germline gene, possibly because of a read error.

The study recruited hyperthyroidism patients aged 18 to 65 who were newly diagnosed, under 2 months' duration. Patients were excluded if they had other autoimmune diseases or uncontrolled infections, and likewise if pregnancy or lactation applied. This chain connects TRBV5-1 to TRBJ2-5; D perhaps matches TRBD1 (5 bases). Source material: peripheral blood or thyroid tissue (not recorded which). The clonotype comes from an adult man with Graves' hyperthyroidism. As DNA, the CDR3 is TGCGCCAGCAGCTCGACAGAGGTATCCTTCCAAGGGACCCAGTACTTC. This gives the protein CASSSTEVSFQGTQYF.